This T cell receptor (beta chain) emerged from a study of T cells in Graves' hyperthyroidism and ophthalmopathy. On the study more broadly: The blood sample was taken at first diagnosis, before treatment began.

Subjects aged 18 to 65 presented with newly diagnosed hyperthyroidism of less than 2 months' duration. Source material for PBMCs was about 10 ml fresh peripheral blood. The CDR3 regions of TCR beta were amplified from RNA transcripts. A set of HTBI primers served as the primers for a first-round RT-PCR of the TCR CDR3. TCRdb re-analysed the multiplex PCR reads in MiXCR, keeping a single row per CDR3 protein. The top ten hold 5.8% of the sample, which has nearly 600,000 distinct CDR3 sequences, roughly 13% seen once. V shed 4 bases, J shed 6 bases, and the junction held 4 bases outside the gene matches. The CDR3 is 14 amino acids. CDR1 and CDR2 from the germline V gene are MDHEN and SYDVKM.

Sample: blood. The receptor was derived from a woman aged 25-40 years with Graves' hyperthyroidism that later progressed to Graves' ophthalmopathy. The chain has TRBV28 and TRBJ1-5, with 9 bases lining up with TRBD1. CDR3 residues: CASSSVGQGQPQHF. DNA of the CDR3: TGTGCCAGCAGTTCGGTGGGACAGGGTCAGCCCCAGCATTTT.